A single sample is the source of the 13 T cell receptor beta chains below, sequenced in a study of early T cells in non-severe SARS-CoV-2 infection. TCRdb redid the calling of the 5' RACE reads with MiXCR, one entry per CDR3 protein. The data contain 45,000 to 75,000 distinct CDR3 sequences, roughly 13% of them singletons. Sequencing was carried out using whole blood. These receptors originate from an adult who was a healthcare worker with PCR-confirmed SARS-CoV-2 infection or an uninfected control (not recorded which).

This clonotype has just a few counts. The chain couples TRBV11-2 to TRBJ2-7; 9 positions agree with TRBD1. Unmatched junction bases numbered 2, after V lost 1 base and J lost 4 bases. The length of the CDR3 is 14 residues. Per germline, CDR1 SGHAT and CDR2 FQNNGV. The CDR3 DNA is TGTGCCAGCAGCTTAGGCGGGACAGGGTACGAGCAGTACTTC. Residues: CASSLGGTGYEQYF.

The table lists this clonotype with many counts. The chain links TRBV4-1 to TRBJ2-7; 9 bases are a match to TRBD2. Germline CDR1 MGHRA, CDR2 YSYEKL. The V gene end was trimmed by 4 bases and the J gene end by 4 bases; junction bases not matched to a gene: 11. CDR3 length: 16 amino acids. CDR3 in amino acids: CASSPAGLAGGYEQYF. The CDR3 coding sequence is TGCGCCAGCAGCCCGGCGGGACTAGCTGGGGGATACGAGCAGTACTTC.

This clonotype was seen only a few times. The rearrangement links TRBV12-3 or TRBV12-4 to TRBJ1-6; TRBD1 might be the D (6 bases). Trimming shortened V by 6 bases and J by 7 bases, and 16 bases separated the two germline ends. This CDR3 is built from 15 residues. As DNA, the CDR3 is TGTGCCAGCAGCCCTGTGGGGGCTGGGAATTCACCCCTCCACTTT. Translation gives CASSPVGAGNSPLHF.

This clonotype came up many times. The chain has TRBV30 and TRBJ1-2, with a weak D call TRBD1 (5 bases). Per germline, CDR1 GTSNPN and CDR2 SVGIG (reference sequence). Deletions cut 7 bases from V and 1 base from J, with 19 bases between. There are 15 residues in the CDR3. CDR3 nucleotide sequence: TGTGCCTCGGAAGGGGAGACAGAGGATAACTATGGCTACACCTTC. Its translation: CASEGETEDNYGYTF.

This chain uses TRBV6-5 with TRBJ1-1, with unresolved D. V gave up 0 bases and J gave up 6 bases, with 17 bases separating them. The CDR3 runs 16 residues. Per germline, CDR1 MNHEY and CDR2 SVGAGI. The CDR3 DNA sequence: TGTGCCAGCAGTTACTCGATTTCTGCGTTTGGCGCTGAAGCTTTCTTT. This sequence encodes CASSYSISAFGAEAFF.

The chain is built from TRBV3-1 and TRBJ2-7; D uncertain. The germline V gene has CDR1 LGHDT and CDR2 YNNKEL (reference sequence). Trimming took off 2 bases at V and 0 bases at J, with 5 bases between the two ends. The CDR3 runs to 13 residues. DNA for the CDR3: TGTGCCAGCAGCCAATCCAACTCCTACGAGCAGTACTTC. This gives the protein CASSQSNSYEQYF.

This clonotype has more than one count but fewer than ten. The chain couples TRBV10-3 to TRBJ2-7, with D maybe TRBD2 (6 bases). Trimming cost V 3 bases and J 0 bases, with 12 bases left between them. Germline CDR1 ENHRY, CDR2 SYGVKD. The CDR3 has 15 residues. The CDR3, as DNA: TGTGCCATCAGTGAAGGCGGGGTGAGCTCCTACGAGCAGTACTTC. Translated: CAISEGGVSSYEQYF.

This clonotype was counted many times. The rearrangement links TRBV28 to TRBJ2-2; no definite D call. Germline V CDR1 and CDR2: MDHEN, SYDVKM. CDR3 length: 11 residues. V gave up 7 bases and J gave up 5 bases, with 5 bases separating them. DNA for the CDR3: TGTGCCAGCACCTGGACCGGGGAGCTGTTTTTT. This translates into CASTWTGELFF.

This clonotype appeared a few times. The V gene is TRBV7-9, the J gene TRBJ2-3, with D unresolved. Trimming took 5 bases from V and 6 from J, leaving 15 bases between them. The CDR3 is 14 amino acids. Germline V CDR1 and CDR2: SEHNR, FQNEAQ (reference sequence). As DNA, the CDR3 is TGTGCCAGCAGCCCTTCCCCCGAAGGGGATACGCAGTATTTT. Translation: CASSPSPEGDTQYF.

This clonotype turned up a few times. The genes are TRBV29-1 and TRBJ2-1; tentative D call: TRBD2 (5 bases). CDR3 length equals 13 residues. Looked up from germline, CDR1 is SQVTM and CDR2 is ANQGSEA. V was pared by 7 bases and J by 8 bases, with 18 bases between. CDR3 sequence reads: CSAGTRLPDEQFF. The CDR3 DNA reads TGCAGCGCCGGTACTAGGCTCCCGGATGAGCAGTTCTTC.

This clonotype was observed a few times. The chain joins TRBV12-3 or TRBV12-4 to TRBJ2-3; 10 bases line up with TRBD2. The ends lost 5 bases at V and 2 bases at J; junction bases unmatched: 4. CDR3 length equals 15 residues. CDR3 residues: CASSRAGGPTDTQYF. The CDR3 DNA reads TGTGCCAGCAGTCGAGCGGGAGGGCCCACAGATACGCAGTATTTT.

V is TRBV21-1 and J is TRBJ2-3; the table's D call of TRBD2 was not tested on the DNA. TRBV21-1 is reported as a pseudogene. This CDR3 is built from 19 residues. The CDR3 loop is CASSMRGTSGRSVTDTQYF. CDR3 sequence (DNA): TGTGCCAGCAGCATGCGCGGGACTAGCGGGAGATCGGTAACAGATACGCAGTATTTT.

This clonotype was seen many times. This chain joins TRBV6-1 and TRBJ2-3, with D unresolved. This CDR3 region has 13 residues. In germline, CDR1 is MNHNS, CDR2 SASEGT. Trimming took off 0 bases at V and 10 bases at J, with 11 bases between the two ends. CDR3 sequence reads: CASSEAEVQPQYF. As DNA, the CDR3 is TGTGCCAGCAGTGAAGCAGAGGTCCAGCCGCAGTATTTT.